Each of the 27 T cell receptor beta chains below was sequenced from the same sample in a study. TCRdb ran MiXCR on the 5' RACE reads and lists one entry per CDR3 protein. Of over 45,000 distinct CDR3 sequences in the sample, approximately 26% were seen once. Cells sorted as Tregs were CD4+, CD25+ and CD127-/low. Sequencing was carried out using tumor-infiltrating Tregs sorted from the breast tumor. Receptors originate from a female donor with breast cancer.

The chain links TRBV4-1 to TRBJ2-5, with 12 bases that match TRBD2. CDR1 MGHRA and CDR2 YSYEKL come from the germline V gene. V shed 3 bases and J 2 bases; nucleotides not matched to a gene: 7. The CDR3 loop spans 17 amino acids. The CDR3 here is CASSHGGLAGRQETQYF. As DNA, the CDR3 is TGCGCCAGCAGCCACGGAGGACTAGCGGGAAGGCAAGAGACCCAGTACTTC.

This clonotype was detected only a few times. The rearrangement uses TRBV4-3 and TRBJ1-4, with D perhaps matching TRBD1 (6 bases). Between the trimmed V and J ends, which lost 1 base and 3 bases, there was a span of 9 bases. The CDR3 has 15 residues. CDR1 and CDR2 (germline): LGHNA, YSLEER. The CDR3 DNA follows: TGCGCCAGCAGCCAAGGACAGGCCCCTAATGAAAAACTGTTTTTT. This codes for CASSQGQAPNEKLFF.

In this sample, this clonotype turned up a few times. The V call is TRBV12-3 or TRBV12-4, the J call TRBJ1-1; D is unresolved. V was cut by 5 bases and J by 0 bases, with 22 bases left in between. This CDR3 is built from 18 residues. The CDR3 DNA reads TGTGCCAGCAGTGAGAGGGCCTACGGGGAGAGCCTGAACACTGAAGCTTTCTTT. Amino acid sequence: CASSERAYGESLNTEAFF.

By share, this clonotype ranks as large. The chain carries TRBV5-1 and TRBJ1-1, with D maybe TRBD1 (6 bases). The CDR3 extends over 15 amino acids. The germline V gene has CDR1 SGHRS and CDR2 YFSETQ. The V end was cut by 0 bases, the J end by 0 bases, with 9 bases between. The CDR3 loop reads CASSLAGAMNTEAFF. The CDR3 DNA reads TGCGCCAGCAGCTTGGCGGGGGCGATGAACACTGAAGCTTTCTTT.

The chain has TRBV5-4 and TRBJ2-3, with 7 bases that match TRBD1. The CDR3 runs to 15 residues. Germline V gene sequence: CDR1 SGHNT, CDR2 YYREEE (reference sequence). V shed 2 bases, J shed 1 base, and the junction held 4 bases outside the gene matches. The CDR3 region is CASSLQGFGTDTQYF. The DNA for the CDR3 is TGTGCCAGCAGCTTACAGGGGTTTGGCACAGATACGCAGTATTTT.

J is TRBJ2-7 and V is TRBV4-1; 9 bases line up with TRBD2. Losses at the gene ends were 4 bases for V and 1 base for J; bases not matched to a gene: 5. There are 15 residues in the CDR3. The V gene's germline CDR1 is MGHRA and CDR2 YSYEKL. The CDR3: CASSLLTSGSYEQYF. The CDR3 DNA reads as TGCGCCAGCAGCCTTCTGACTAGCGGATCCTACGAGCAGTACTTC.

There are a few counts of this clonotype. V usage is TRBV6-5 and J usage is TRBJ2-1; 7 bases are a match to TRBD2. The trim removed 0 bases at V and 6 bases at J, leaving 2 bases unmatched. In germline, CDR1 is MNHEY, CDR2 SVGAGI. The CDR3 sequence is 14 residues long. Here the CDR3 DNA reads TGTGCCAGCAGTTACTCGGGAGGGATCAATGAGCAGTTCTTC. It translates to CASSYSGGINEQFF.

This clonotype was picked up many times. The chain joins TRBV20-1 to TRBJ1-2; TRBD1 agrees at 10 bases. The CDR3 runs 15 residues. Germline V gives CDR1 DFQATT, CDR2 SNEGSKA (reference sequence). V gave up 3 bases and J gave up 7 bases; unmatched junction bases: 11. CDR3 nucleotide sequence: TGCAGTGCTAGGAACACGGGACAGGGGCTGTCTGGCTACACCTTC. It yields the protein CSARNTGQGLSGYTF.

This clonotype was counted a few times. CDR3: CASSSAESPLHF. The CDR3 DNA sequence: TGTGCCAGCAGCTCGGCCGAATCACCCCTCCACTTT. The rearrangement uses TRBV3-1 and TRBJ1-6; no clear D gene. The CDR3 has 12 amino acids. Trimming cost V 5 bases and J 10 bases, with 9 bases left between them. The germline gives CDR1 LGHDT, CDR2 YNNKEL (reference sequence). The entire variable domain, with the rest obtained from reference TRBV3-1 and TRBJ1-6, is as follows: DTAVSQTPKYLVTQMGNDKSIKCEQNLGHDTMYWYKQDSKKFLKIMFSYNNKELIINETVPNRFSPKSPDKAHLNLHINSLELGDSAVYFCASSSAESPLHFGNGTRLTVT.

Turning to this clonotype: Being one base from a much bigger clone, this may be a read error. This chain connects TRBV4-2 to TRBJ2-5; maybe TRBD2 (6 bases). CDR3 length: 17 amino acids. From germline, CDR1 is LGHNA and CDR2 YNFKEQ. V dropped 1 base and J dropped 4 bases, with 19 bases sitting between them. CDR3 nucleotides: TGTGCCAGCAGCCAAGGGGGTGGCGGGACTGTTCGAGAGACCCAGTACTTC. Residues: CASSQGGGGTVRETQYF.

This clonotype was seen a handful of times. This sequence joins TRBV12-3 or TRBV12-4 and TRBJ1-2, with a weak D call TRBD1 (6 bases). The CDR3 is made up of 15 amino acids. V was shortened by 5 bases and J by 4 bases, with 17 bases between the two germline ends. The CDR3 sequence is CASSLHRGTLYGYTF. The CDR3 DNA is TGTGCCAGCAGTCTCCATAGGGGGACACTCTATGGCTACACCTTC.

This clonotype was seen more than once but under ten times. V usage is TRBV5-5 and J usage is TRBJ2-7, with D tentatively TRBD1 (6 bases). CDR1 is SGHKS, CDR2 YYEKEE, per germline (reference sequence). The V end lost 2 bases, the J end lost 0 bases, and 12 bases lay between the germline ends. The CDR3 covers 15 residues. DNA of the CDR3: TGTGCCAGCAGCTTTGAGAGGGGGACCTCCTACGAGCAGTACTTC. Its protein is CASSFERGTSYEQYF. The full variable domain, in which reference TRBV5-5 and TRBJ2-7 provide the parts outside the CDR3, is DAGVTQSPTHLIKTRGQQVTLRCSPISGHKSVSWYQQVLGQGPQFIFQYYEKEERGRGNFPDRFSARQFPNYSSELNVNALLLGDSALYLCASSFERGTSYEQYFGPGTRLTVT.

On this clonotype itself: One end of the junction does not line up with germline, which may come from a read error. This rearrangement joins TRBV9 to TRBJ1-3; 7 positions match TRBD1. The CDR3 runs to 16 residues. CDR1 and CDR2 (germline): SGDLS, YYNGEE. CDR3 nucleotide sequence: TGTGCCTGCAGCGCATCCGGGACAGATGATGGAAACACCATATATTTT. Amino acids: CACSASGTDDGNTIYF.

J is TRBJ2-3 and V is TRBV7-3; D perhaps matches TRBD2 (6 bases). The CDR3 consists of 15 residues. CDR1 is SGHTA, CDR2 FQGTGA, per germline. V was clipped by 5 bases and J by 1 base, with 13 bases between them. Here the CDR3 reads CASSPEGFGTDTQYF. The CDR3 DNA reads TGTGCCAGCAGCCCGGAGGGGTTTGGCACAGATACGCAGTATTTT.

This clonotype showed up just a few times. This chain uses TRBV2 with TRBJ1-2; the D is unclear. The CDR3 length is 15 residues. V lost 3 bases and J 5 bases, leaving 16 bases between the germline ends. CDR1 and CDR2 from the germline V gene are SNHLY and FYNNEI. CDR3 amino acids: CASSDIRATSYGYTF. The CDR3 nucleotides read TGTGCCAGCAGTGATATTAGGGCGACTTCTTATGGCTACACCTTC.

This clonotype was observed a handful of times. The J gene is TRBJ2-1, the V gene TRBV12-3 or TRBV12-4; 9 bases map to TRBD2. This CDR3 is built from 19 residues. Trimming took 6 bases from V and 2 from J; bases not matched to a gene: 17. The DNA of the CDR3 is TGTGCCAGCAGCAAACTCCTTACCTCGACTAGCGGCACCTACAATGAGCAGTTCTTC. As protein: CASSKLLTSTSGTYNEQFF.

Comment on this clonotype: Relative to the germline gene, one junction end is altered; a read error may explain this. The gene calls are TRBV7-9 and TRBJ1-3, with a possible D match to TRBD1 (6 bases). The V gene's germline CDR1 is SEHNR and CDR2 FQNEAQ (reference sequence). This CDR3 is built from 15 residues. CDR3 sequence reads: CASSLTLGAGNTVYF. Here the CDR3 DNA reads TGTGCCAGCAGCCTCACACTGGGGGCCGGAAACACCGTATATTTT.

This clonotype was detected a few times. The DNA for the CDR3 is TGTGCCAGCAGCTCGACAGGGGGCCGAGAGACCCAGTACTTC. This sequence encodes CASSSTGGRETQYF. The V call is TRBV7-3, the J call TRBJ2-5, with 10 bases matching TRBD1. J lost 4 bases, V lost 4 bases, and 3 bases had no gene match. The CDR3 contains 14 residues. Looked up from germline, CDR1 is SGHTA and CDR2 is FQGTGA. Supplemented by reference TRBV7-3 and TRBJ2-5, the full variable domain reads GAGVSQTPSNKVTEKGKYVELRCDPISGHTALYWYRQSLGQGPEFLIYFQGTGAADDSGLPNDRFFAVRPEGSVSTLKIQRTERGDSAVYLCASSSTGGRETQYFGPGTRLLVL.

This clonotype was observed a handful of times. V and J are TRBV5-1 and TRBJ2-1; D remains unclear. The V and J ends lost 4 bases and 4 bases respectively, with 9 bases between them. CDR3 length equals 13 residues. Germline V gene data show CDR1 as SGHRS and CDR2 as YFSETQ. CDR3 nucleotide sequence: TGCGCCAGCAGCCCGGACCTATACAATGAGCAGTTCTTC. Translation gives CASSPDLYNEQFF.

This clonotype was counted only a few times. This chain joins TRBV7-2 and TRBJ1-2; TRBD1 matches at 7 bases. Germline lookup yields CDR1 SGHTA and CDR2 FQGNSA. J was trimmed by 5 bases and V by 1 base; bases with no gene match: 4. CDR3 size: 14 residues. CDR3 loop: CASSLGDRGYGYTF. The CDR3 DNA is TGTGCCAGCAGCTTAGGGGACAGAGGTTATGGCTACACCTTC.

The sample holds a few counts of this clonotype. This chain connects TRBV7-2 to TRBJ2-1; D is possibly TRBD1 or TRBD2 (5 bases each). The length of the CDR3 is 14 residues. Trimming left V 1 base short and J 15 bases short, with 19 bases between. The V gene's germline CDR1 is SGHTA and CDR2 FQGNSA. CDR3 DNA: TGTGCCAGCAGCTTAGAAGGGACGAAGTTTTATCCGTTCTTC. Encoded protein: CASSLEGTKFYPFF.

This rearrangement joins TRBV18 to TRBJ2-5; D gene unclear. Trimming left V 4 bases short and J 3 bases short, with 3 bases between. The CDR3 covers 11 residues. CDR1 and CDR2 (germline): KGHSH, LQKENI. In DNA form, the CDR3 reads TGTGCCAGCTCACTTAAAGAGACCCAGTACTTC. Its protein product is CASSLKETQYF.

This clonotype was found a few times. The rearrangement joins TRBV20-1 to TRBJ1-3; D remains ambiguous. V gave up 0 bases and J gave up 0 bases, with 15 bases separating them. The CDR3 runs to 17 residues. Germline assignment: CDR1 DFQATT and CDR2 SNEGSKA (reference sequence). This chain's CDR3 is CSARDMTTSSSGNTIYF. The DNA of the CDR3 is TGCAGTGCTAGAGATATGACCACCTCGAGCTCTGGAAACACCATATATTTT.

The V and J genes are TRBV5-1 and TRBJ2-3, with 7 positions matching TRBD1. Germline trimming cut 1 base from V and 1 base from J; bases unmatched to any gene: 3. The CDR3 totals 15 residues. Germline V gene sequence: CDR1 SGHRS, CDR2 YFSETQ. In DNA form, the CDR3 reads TGCGCCAGCAGCTTGAGGGGGCTGGGCACAGATACGCAGTATTTT. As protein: CASSLRGLGTDTQYF.

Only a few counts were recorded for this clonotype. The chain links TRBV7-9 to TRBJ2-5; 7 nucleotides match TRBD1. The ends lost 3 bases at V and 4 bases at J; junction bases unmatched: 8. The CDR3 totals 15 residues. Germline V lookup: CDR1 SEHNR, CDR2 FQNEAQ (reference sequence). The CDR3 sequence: CASSFGQGVGETQYF. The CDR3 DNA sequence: TGTGCCAGCAGCTTTGGGCAGGGGGTCGGAGAGACCCAGTACTTC.

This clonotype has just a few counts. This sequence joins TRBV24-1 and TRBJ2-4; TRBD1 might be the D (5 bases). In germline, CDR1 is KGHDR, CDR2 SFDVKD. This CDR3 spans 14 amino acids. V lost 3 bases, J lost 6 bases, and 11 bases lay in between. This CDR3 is CATSDPQGLNIQYF. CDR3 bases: TGTGCCACCAGTGATCCCCAGGGTTTAAACATTCAGTACTTC.

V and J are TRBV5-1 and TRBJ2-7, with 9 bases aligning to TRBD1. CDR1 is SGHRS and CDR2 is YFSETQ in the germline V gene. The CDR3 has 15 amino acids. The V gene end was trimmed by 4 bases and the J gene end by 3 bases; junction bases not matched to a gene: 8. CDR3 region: CASSPGQGPYYEQYF. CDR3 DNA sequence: TGCGCCAGCAGCCCCGGACAGGGGCCATACTACGAGCAGTACTTC.